These 8 T cell receptor beta chains came from one sample sequenced in a study of cytomegalovirus exposure and HLA in healthy donors. Clones were sequenced by immunoSEQ multiplex PCR, and TCRdb holds only the in-frame ones, with some missing. This table holds more than 140,000 clones, around 90% found once. Sequencing used PBMCs. These TCRs come from a woman in her late teens or twenties in good health and CMV-seropositive.

This clone was detected once. J is TRBJ2-5 and V is TRBV5-1; TRBD2 is a possible D gene (6 bases). Trimming shortened V by 0 bases and J by 2 bases, and 14 bases separated the two germline ends. The length of the CDR3 is 16 residues. Germline lookup yields CDR1 SGHRS and CDR2 YFSETQ. CDR3 amino acids: CASSLVAATGQETQYF. The DNA for the CDR3 is TGCGCCAGCAGCTTGGTAGCGGCTACCGGTCAAGAGACCCAGTACTTC.

The chain employs TRBV18 and TRBJ1-4; 8 nucleotides line up with TRBD1. This CDR3 comprises 18 residues. The J segment lost 7 bases and the V segment lost 5 bases, leaving 18 bases of the junction unmatched. Germline V lookup: CDR1 KGHSH, CDR2 LQKENI. The CDR3 sequence: CASSTRGQAFYVGEKLFF. The CDR3 DNA is TGTGCCAGCTCAACCCGGGGACAGGCCTTTTACGTCGGTGAAAAACTGTTTTTT. The variable domain in full, with the rest retrieved from reference TRBV18 and TRBJ1-4, is NAGVMQNPRHLVRRRGQEARLRCSPMKGHSHVYWYRQLPEEGLKFMVYLQKENIIDESGMPKERFSAEFPKEGPSILRIQQVVRGDSAAYFCASSTRGQAFYVGEKLFFGSGTQLSVL.

Written as DNA, the CDR3 is TGTGCCAGCAGCTTAGATCGCGCCGGGACAGGGGTACGAGATACGCAGTATTTT. It encodes CASSLDRAGTGVRDTQYF. The gene calls are TRBV11-3 and TRBJ2-3; 10 nucleotides line up with TRBD1. The trim removed 0 bases at V and 5 bases at J, leaving 11 bases unmatched. CDR3 length equals 18 residues. CDR1 and CDR2 from the germline V gene are SGHNT and YENEEA.

J is TRBJ2-7 and V is TRBV13, with D perhaps matching TRBD1 (6 bases). V was pared by 5 bases and J by 6 bases, with 20 bases between. The CDR3 loop spans 15 amino acids. The V gene's germline CDR1 is PRHDT and CDR2 FYEKMQ (reference sequence). In DNA form, the CDR3 reads TGTGCCAGCAGCGACCAGGGGAAGACGGGGCTCGAGCAGTACTTC. It translates to CASSDQGKTGLEQYF.

This clone was observed once. This sequence joins TRBV7-8 and TRBJ1-1; D unclear. Per the germline V gene, CDR1 is SGHVS and CDR2 is FQNEAQ. There are 13 residues in the CDR3. With 2 bases removed from V and 4 bases from J, the gap between germline ends came to 8 bases. CDR3 sequence (DNA): TGTGCCAGCAGCTTACCCCAGGCCACTGAAGCTTTCTTT. It yields the protein CASSLPQATEAFF.

This clone has just one count. This chain uses TRBV6-1 with TRBJ2-1; a weak D match, TRBD1 (8 bases). Looked up from germline, CDR1 is MNHNS and CDR2 is SASEGT. CDR3 length equals 14 residues. V shed 2 bases and J shed 8 bases, with 13 bases lying between them. This CDR3 is CASSEQGAGDEQFF. The DNA for the CDR3 is TGTGCCAGCAGTGAACAGGGGGCGGGGGATGAGCAGTTCTTC.

This clone came up once. The rearrangement joins TRBV2 to TRBJ2-2, with 8 positions matching TRBD1. Trimming at V came to 6 bases and at J to 4 bases, leaving 7 bases not matched to a gene. CDR3 size: 15 residues. The germline V gene encodes CDR1 SNHLY and CDR2 FYNNEI. The CDR3 DNA reads TGTGCCAGCAGAAGAGGGACAGGCTTCACCGGGGAGCTGTTTTTT. Translation gives CASRRGTGFTGELFF.

V usage is TRBV28 and J usage is TRBJ2-1; D is uncertain. V was clipped by 6 bases and J by 7 bases, with 4 bases between them. CDR3 length: 10 residues. Germline V gene sequence: CDR1 MDHEN, CDR2 SYDVKM. The CDR3 here is CASRSNEQFF. Written as DNA, the CDR3 is TGTGCCAGCAGGTCGAATGAGCAGTTCTTC.